The clone carrying this T cell receptor (beta chain) occurred once. The antigen is not known. This record comes from a study of CD8 T cells in ankylosing spondylitis. Points from the study as a whole: Past studies reported some motif variants in reactive arthritis synovial fluid and blood. There was a TCR beta motif, made of several highly homologous variants, that appeared characteristic of ankylosing spondylitis blood.

The germline V and J ends were trimmed by 7 bases and 7 bases, with 13 bases remaining between them. Germline assignment: CDR1 MNHEY and CDR2 SVGAGI. This CDR3 is built from 12 residues. Using its own MiXCR run on the 5' RACE reads, TCRdb lists one record per CDR3 protein. The sample shows a few hundred thousand distinct CDR3 sequences, about a sixth of them seen only once. This chain links TRBV6-5 with TRBJ1-2, with a weak D call TRBD1 (5 bases). Specimen: blood, either unsorted or a sorted T cell fraction (not recorded which). The receptor's source is a male donor with ankylosing spondylitis. CDR3 region: CASTAGGSGYTF. The CDR3 DNA reads TGTGCCAGCACCGCGGGGGGTTCTGGCTACACCTTC.